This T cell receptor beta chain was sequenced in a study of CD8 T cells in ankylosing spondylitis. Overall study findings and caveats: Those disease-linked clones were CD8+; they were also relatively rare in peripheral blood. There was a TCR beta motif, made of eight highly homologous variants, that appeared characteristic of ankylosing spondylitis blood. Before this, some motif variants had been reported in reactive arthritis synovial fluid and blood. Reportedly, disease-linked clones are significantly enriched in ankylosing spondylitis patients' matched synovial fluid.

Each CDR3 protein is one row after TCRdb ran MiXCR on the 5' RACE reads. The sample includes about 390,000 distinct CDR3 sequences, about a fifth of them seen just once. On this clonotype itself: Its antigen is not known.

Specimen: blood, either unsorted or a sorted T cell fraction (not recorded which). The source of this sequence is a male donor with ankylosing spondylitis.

The chain's CDR3 is CASSQDGASRQETQYF. The CDR3, as DNA: TGCGCCAGCAGCCAAGATGGGGCTAGCAGGCAAGAGACCCAGTACTTC. This sequence joins TRBV4-3 and TRBJ2-5; D tentatively reads TRBD1 or TRBD2 (5 bases each). Trimming removed 0 bases from V and 2 bases from J, with 13 bases in between. The germline CDR1 and CDR2 sequences are LGHNA and YSLEER. CDR3 length equals 16 residues.